The 5 T cell receptor beta chains given below trace back to one sample, sequenced in a study of CD8 T cells in ankylosing spondylitis. One entry per CDR3 protein results from TCRdb running MiXCR on the 5' RACE reads. This table has about 150,000 distinct CDR3 sequences, about an eighth appearing once. Input material: blood, either unsorted or a sorted T cell fraction (not recorded which). The source is a female donor with ankylosing spondylitis or in good health (not recorded which).

This clonotype was seen ten or more times. This chain links TRBV20-1 with TRBJ2-1; 7 positions match TRBD2. V dropped 2 bases and J dropped 8; count of bases not matched to a gene: 3. Germline V gives CDR1 DFQATT, CDR2 SNEGSKA (reference sequence). This CDR3 has 12 amino acids. The CDR3 region has the DNA TGCAGTGCTAGATCCGCGGGGGATGAGCAGTTCTTC. Translated: CSARSAGDEQFF.

The chain links TRBV30 to TRBJ2-1, with 8 positions matching TRBD2. CDR1 and CDR2 (germline): GTSNPN, SVGIG (reference sequence). V shed 2 bases, J shed 3 bases, and the junction held 6 bases outside the gene matches. The CDR3 runs to 15 residues. For the CDR3, the DNA is TGTGCCTGGAGTTTCCCCGGGACTAGCTACAATGAGCAGTTCTTC. This sequence encodes CAWSFPGTSYNEQFF.

This clonotype has more than one count but fewer than ten. This chain joins TRBV30 and TRBJ2-1; 16 bases are a match to TRBD2. The CDR3 extends over 21 amino acids. With 2 bases clipped from V and 7 bases from J, the junction kept 20 bases outside the gene matches. In germline, CDR1 is GTSNPN, CDR2 SVGIG (reference sequence). The CDR3 sequence: CAWSPTGYLPGTSGRANEQFF. The CDR3 DNA reads TGTGCCTGGAGTCCTACCGGCTACCTCCCCGGGACTAGCGGGAGGGCTAATGAGCAGTTCTTC.

This clonotype was seen many times. The chain uses TRBV7-2 and TRBJ2-2; D is unresolved. V was trimmed by 5 bases and J by 5 bases, leaving 12 bases between them. The CDR3 loop spans 14 amino acids. Germline V gives CDR1 SGHTA, CDR2 FQGNSA. Written as DNA, the CDR3 is TGTGCCAGCAGCAAAACAGCCATTACCGGGGAGCTGTTTTTT. It is translated as CASSKTAITGELFF.

In this sample, this clonotype turned up many times. The chain combines TRBV5-1 with TRBJ1-1; D remains ambiguous. The V and J ends lost 0 bases and 4 bases respectively, with 10 bases between them. Germline CDR1 is SGHRS and CDR2 is YFSETQ. This CDR3 has 14 amino acids. The CDR3 nucleotides read TGCGCCAGCAGCTTGGTAGGGATTGGCACTGAAGCTTTCTTT. As protein: CASSLVGIGTEAFF.